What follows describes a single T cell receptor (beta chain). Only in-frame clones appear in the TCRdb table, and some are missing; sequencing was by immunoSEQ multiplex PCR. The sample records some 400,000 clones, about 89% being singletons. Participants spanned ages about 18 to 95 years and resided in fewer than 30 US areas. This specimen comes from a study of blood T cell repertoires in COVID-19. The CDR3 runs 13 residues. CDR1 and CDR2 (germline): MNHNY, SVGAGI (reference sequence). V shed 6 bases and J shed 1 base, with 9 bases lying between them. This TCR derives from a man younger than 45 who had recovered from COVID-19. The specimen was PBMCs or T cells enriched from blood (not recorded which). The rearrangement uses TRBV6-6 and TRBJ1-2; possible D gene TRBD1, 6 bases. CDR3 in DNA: TGTGCCAGCAGAAGACAGGTTAACTATGGCTACACCTTC. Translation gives CASRRQVNYGYTF.